This T cell receptor beta chain was recovered during a study of patients and donors after allogeneic stem cell transplantation. This CDR3 has 15 residues. The germline V gene encodes CDR1 PRHDT and CDR2 FYEKMQ (reference sequence). Trimming took 3 bases from V and 6 from J; bases not matched to a gene: 2. TCRdb fed the RT-PCR reads into MiXCR, producing one record per CDR3 protein. The sample consists of about a million distinct CDR3 sequences, more than 15% of them appearing once. This clonotype occurred many times. The receptor comes from a human donor who was either an allogeneic HSCT recipient or a stem cell or donor lymphocyte infusion donor (not recorded which). It is not recorded whose cells these are; they may come from a transplant donor. The sequencing sample was made of blood, either unsorted or a sorted T cell fraction (not recorded which). V usage is TRBV13 and J usage is TRBJ2-1, with 13 bases lining up with TRBD2. CDR3: CASSFRTSGSNEQFF. The CDR3 DNA sequence: TGTGCCAGCAGCTTCAGGACTAGCGGGAGCAATGAGCAGTTCTTC.